The 8 T cell receptor beta chains listed next were all sequenced from one sample in a study of blood T cell repertoires in COVID-19. Some clones are missing from TCRdb's copy, which holds only in-frame ones; the method was immunoSEQ multiplex PCR. The sample shows over 150,000 clones, roughly nine tenths of them seen only once. What was sequenced was peripheral blood. These receptors were obtained from a man aged 25 to 45 with acute or convalescent COVID-19.

The rearrangement uses TRBV2 and TRBJ1-1; D perhaps matches TRBD1 (5 bases). V was pared by 4 bases and J by 1 base, with 7 bases between. This CDR3 has 13 residues. Germline loops: CDR1 SNHLY, CDR2 FYNNEI. DNA for the CDR3: TGTGCCAGCAGTGCCGACAGGAACACTGAAGCTTTCTTT. Its translation: CASSADRNTEAFF.

The chain combines TRBV11-3 with TRBJ2-5; the match to TRBD1 covers 7 bases. CDR3 length: 15 residues. Looked up from germline, CDR1 is SGHNT and CDR2 is YENEEA. The V gene end was trimmed by 3 bases and the J gene end by 3 bases; junction bases not matched to a gene: 7. This CDR3 reads CASSLGRGWEETQYF. The CDR3 coding sequence is TGTGCCAGCAGCTTGGGCAGGGGGTGGGAAGAGACCCAGTACTTC.

This clone was detected only once. The chain couples TRBV5-1 to TRBJ2-1; 13 nucleotides align to TRBD2. This CDR3 has 17 amino acids. CDR1 and CDR2 from the germline V gene are SGHRS and YFSETQ. Trimming cost V 0 bases and J 4 bases; bases outside gene matches: 4. In DNA form, the CDR3 reads TGCGCCAGCAGCTTGGGCACTAGCGGGGGGGCTTACAATGAGCAGTTCTTC. Its translation is CASSLGTSGGAYNEQFF.

The chain recombines TRBV6-6 with TRBJ1-2, with a tentative D call TRBD1 (6 bases). Germline CDR1 is MNHNY and CDR2 is SVGAGI (reference sequence). The CDR3 has 12 amino acids. V was clipped by 7 bases and J by 5 bases, with 11 bases between them. The CDR3 DNA sequence: TGTGCCAGCATGGACAGTTTGTATGGCTACACCTTC. It encodes CASMDSLYGYTF.

The gene calls are TRBV3-1 (or the pseudogene TRBV3-2) and TRBJ1-1; D is ambiguous. Germline CDR1 is LGHDT and CDR2 is YNNKEL (reference sequence). V was clipped by 6 bases and J by 1 base, with 12 bases between them. This CDR3 comprises 14 residues. DNA for the CDR3: TGTGCCAGCAGACCTTTTCCAGAGAACACTGAAGCTTTCTTT. It yields the protein CASRPFPENTEAFF.

The V call is TRBV28, the J call TRBJ1-1; 8 bases match TRBD1. The germline V gene has CDR1 MDHEN and CDR2 SYDVKM. CDR3 length equals 12 residues. The junction had 6 bases not matched to a gene; V was cut back by 11 bases and J by 4 bases. As DNA, the CDR3 is TGTGCCGGATCAGGGGGCATCACTGAAGCTTTCTTT. Translation gives CAGSGGITEAFF.

Comment on this clone: Other DNA sequences from this sample encode an identical CDR3 as well. Here the CDR3 reads CASSLQGYGYTF. In DNA, the CDR3 is TGTGCCAGCAGTTTACAGGGATATGGCTACACCTTC. The chain is built from TRBV28 and TRBJ1-2, with D tentatively TRBD1 (5 bases). Germline V CDR1 and CDR2: MDHEN, SYDVKM. V lost 2 bases and J 5 bases, leaving 6 bases between the germline ends. This CDR3 has 12 residues.

This clone is a singleton in its sample. The chain employs TRBV2 and TRBJ2-7; D ambiguous. The V end lost 5 bases, the J end lost 3 bases, and 20 bases lay between the germline ends. Germline values: CDR1 SNHLY, CDR2 FYNNEI. The CDR3 is made up of 16 amino acids. The CDR3 region is CASSTPLVGRNYEQYF. The DNA for the CDR3 is TGTGCCAGCAGTACCCCCTTGGTGGGCAGGAACTACGAGCAGTACTTC.